This entry is about one TCR beta chain. Mismatch with germline at one junction end may stem from a read error. This sample was taken from a study of tumor-infiltrating lymphocytes in primary liver carcinoma. Study at large: Samples returned roughly 3.5 to 8 million productive TCRbeta reads, a yield that was similar across tissue types.

Total RNA (roughly 530 ng) served as template for TCR beta cDNA synthesis primed by a constant-region primer. Construction of TCR beta libraries relied on three successive nested multiplex PCR rounds employing slightly modified ARM-PCR. TRBV1-TRBV30 forward and Cbeta reverse primers drove the first two roughly 10-cycle rounds. TCRdb ran MiXCR on the multiplex PCR reads and lists one entry per CDR3 protein. The table has about 120,000 distinct CDR3 sequences, roughly 75% seen once; the top ten hold 8.1%. The source material, about 18-33 mg of unsorted bulk tissue, was used to co-extract RNA and DNA. This CDR3 is built from 16 residues. CDR1 LGHNA and CDR2 YNFKEQ come from the germline V gene.

V is TRBV4-2 and J is TRBJ1-2; possible D gene TRBD1, 6 bases. The sample comprised tumor-adjacent normal liver tissue. This TCR derives from a woman in her fifties or sixties with primary liver carcinoma and hepatitis B virus infection. The CDR3 is CTSSQAGTPDNYGYIF. The CDR3 DNA reads TGTACCAGCAGCCAAGCTGGGACACCAGATAACTATGGCTACATCTTC.